The TCR beta chain under discussion was sequenced for a study of immune characterization of retroperitoneal liposarcoma. Each CDR3 protein gets one entry after TCRdb re-called the PCR reads with MiXCR. This sample has 9,000 to 10,000 distinct CDR3 sequences; 25% to 35% occur once, and the top ten carry roughly 8.2%. The CDR3 contains 17 residues. Trimming at V came to 5 bases and at J to 11 bases, leaving 22 bases not matched to a gene. Germline loops: CDR1 SGHVS, CDR2 FQNEAQ. The sample consisted of tumor tissue. The chain is built from TRBV7-8 and TRBJ2-5; 8 bases line up with TRBD1. This clonotype originated in a male donor with retroperitoneal liposarcoma. The CDR3 protein is CASSPSGQGPGYNEQYF. CDR3 in DNA: TGTGCCAGCAGCCCCAGTGGACAGGGACCGGGTTACAATGAGCAGTACTTC.